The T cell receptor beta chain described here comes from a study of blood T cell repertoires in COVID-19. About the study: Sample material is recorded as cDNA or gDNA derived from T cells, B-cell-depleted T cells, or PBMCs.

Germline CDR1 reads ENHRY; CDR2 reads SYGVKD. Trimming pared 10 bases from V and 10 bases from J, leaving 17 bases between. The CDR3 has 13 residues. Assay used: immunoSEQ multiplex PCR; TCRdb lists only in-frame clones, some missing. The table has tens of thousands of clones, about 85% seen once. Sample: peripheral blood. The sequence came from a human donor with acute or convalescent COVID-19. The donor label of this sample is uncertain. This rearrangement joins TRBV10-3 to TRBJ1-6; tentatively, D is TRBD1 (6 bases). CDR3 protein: CASHRAEGSPLHF. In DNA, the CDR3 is TGTGCCAGCCACAGGGCCGAAGGGTCACCCCTCCACTTT.